This T cell receptor beta chain is drawn from a study of cytomegalovirus exposure and HLA in healthy donors. The ends were cut back, 0 bases at V and 7 bases at J, with 19 bases in the middle. Germline loops: CDR1 SQVTM, CDR2 ANQGSEA. The CDR3 runs to 16 residues. PCR employed 60 Vbeta and 13 Jbeta primers. Measured with immunoSEQ multiplex PCR; TCRdb has only the in-frame clones, and not every one. The sample table sets out 90,000 to 100,000 clones. The sequence came from a woman aged 25 to 39 in good health and CMV-seronegative. The chain uses TRBV29-1 and TRBJ1-5; D perhaps matches TRBD1 (5 bases). Sample: PBMCs. CDR3 in amino acids: CSVEDEDSGPGQPQHF. CDR3 bases: TGCAGCGTTGAAGATGAAGACAGTGGGCCCGGGCAGCCCCAGCATTTT.